These 28 T cell receptor beta chains came from one sample sequenced in a study of blood T cell repertoires in COVID-19. Here immunoSEQ multiplex PCR was the method, and the copy in TCRdb shows in-frame clones only, minus some. Among 200,000 to 250,000 clones listed, nearly 90% were seen once. Sequences were obtained from peripheral blood. These TCRs come from a woman younger than 35 who had recovered from COVID-19.

The chain links TRBV19 to TRBJ1-5; TRBD1 might be the D (6 bases). The CDR3 is 16 residues long. V was shortened by 5 bases and J by 3 bases, with 17 bases between the two germline ends. Germline V gene sequence: CDR1 LNHDA, CDR2 SQIVND (reference sequence). As DNA, the CDR3 is TGTGCCAGTAGTTCCGAGGGTCAGGGGTTCAATCAGCCCCAGCATTTT. Its protein is CASSSEGQGFNQPQHF.

This clone showed up just once. The chain has TRBV5-5 and TRBJ1-3; weak D call: TRBD1 (5 bases). Looked up from germline, CDR1 is SGHKS and CDR2 is YYEKEE (reference sequence). This CDR3 has 16 amino acids. Trimming cost V 0 bases and J 0 bases, with 10 bases left between them. The CDR3 here is CASSLGRGSSGNTIYF. In DNA, the CDR3 is TGTGCCAGCAGCTTGGGGAGGGGAAGCTCTGGAAACACCATATATTTT.

The chain is built from TRBV6-5 and TRBJ2-3; TRBD2 aligns across 10 bases. Germline V gene lookup returns CDR1 MNHEY and CDR2 SVGAGI. This CDR3 region has 15 residues. Unmatched junction bases numbered 4, after V lost 7 bases and J lost 0 bases. CDR3 residues: CASILSGGSTDTQYF. Here the CDR3 DNA reads TGTGCCAGCATACTTAGCGGGGGGAGCACAGATACGCAGTATTTT.

The rearrangement links TRBV6-2 or TRBV6-3 to TRBJ1-2, with TRBD1 matching 7 bases. The CDR3 covers 17 residues. The V gene's germline CDR1 is MNHEY and CDR2 SVGEGT. Trimming at V came to 4 bases and at J to 2 bases, leaving 13 bases not matched to a gene. CDR3 sequence reads: CASSFPTHQGVNYGYTF. In DNA form, the CDR3 reads TGTGCCAGCAGTTTCCCGACCCACCAGGGGGTGAACTATGGCTACACCTTC.

On this clone: The sample holds other DNA sequences that translate to the same CDR3. This chain joins TRBV5-1 and TRBJ2-5, with D maybe TRBD2 (5 bases). Germline V gene lookup returns CDR1 SGHRS and CDR2 YFSETQ. Trimming shortened V by 0 bases and J by 4 bases, and 10 bases separated the two germline ends. There are 14 residues in the CDR3. Here the CDR3 DNA reads TGCGCCAGCAGCTTGGATCTAGGAGGAGAGACCCAGTACTTC. As protein: CASSLDLGGETQYF.

This clone was counted a single time. V is TRBV9 and J is TRBJ2-3, with D maybe TRBD2 (6 bases). This CDR3 is 15 amino acids long. V dropped 0 bases and J dropped 2 bases, with 10 bases sitting between them. Germline V gene data show CDR1 as SGDLS and CDR2 as YYNGEE. CDR3: CASSVGAGYTDTQYF. The CDR3 bases are TGTGCCAGCAGCGTAGGCGCGGGATACACAGATACGCAGTATTTT.

V is TRBV3-1 (or the pseudogene TRBV3-2) and J is TRBJ1-1; 9 bases are a match to TRBD1. This CDR3 is 14 amino acids long. Trimming took 9 bases from V and 5 from J; bases not matched to a gene: 10. The germline V gene encodes CDR1 LGHDT and CDR2 YNNKEL (reference sequence). The CDR3 DNA is TGTGCCAGTGAGTACAGGGGGCGCGGGACTGAAGCTTTCTTT. This codes for CASEYRGRGTEAFF.

This clone was observed a handful of times. The chain uses TRBV19 and TRBJ2-7, with D hard to call. V lost 5 bases to trimming and J lost 0 bases, with 17 bases between them. CDR3 size: 16 residues. Germline V lookup: CDR1 LNHDA, CDR2 SQIVND (reference sequence). CDR3 bases: TGTGCCAGTAGTGCGGAATTCTCGTACGACTCCTACGAGCAGTACTTC. It codes for CASSAEFSYDSYEQYF.

About this clone itself: Within the sample, other DNA sequences also encode this same CDR3. V usage is TRBV29-1 and J usage is TRBJ1-2; D may be TRBD1 (5 bases). The V end lost 7 bases, the J end lost 3 bases, and 12 bases lay between the germline ends. Germline values: CDR1 SQVTM, CDR2 ANQGSEA. The CDR3 runs 12 residues. The CDR3, as DNA: TGCAGCGCCGGTGGGGGGGACTATGGCTACACCTTC. This codes for CSAGGGDYGYTF.

J is TRBJ1-6 and V is TRBV3-1 (or the pseudogene TRBV3-2); 12 bases match TRBD1. Germline CDR1 is LGHDT and CDR2 is YNNKEL (reference sequence). J lost 8 bases, V lost 4 bases, and 15 bases had no gene match. The CDR3 runs 19 residues. The CDR3 here is CASSRVGTGGRLYDSPLHF. In nucleotides, the CDR3 is TGTGCCAGCAGCCGAGTCGGGACAGGGGGCCGGTTGTATGATTCACCCCTCCACTTT.

The J gene is TRBJ2-1, the V gene TRBV27; possible D gene TRBD2, 6 bases. V dropped 0 bases and J dropped 5 bases, with 11 bases sitting between them. The CDR3 sequence is 15 residues long. CDR1 is MNHEY and CDR2 is SMNVEV in the germline V gene (reference sequence). CDR3 in DNA: TGTGCCAGCAGTTTATCCGTTAGCGGAAACAATGAGCAGTTCTTC. As protein: CASSLSVSGNNEQFF.

The CDR3 nucleotides are TGTGCCAGCAGGACTAGCGGGCAAGATACGCAGTATTTT. Residues: CASRTSGQDTQYF. The chain links TRBV9 to TRBJ2-3; 10 bases align to TRBD2. Germline loops: CDR1 SGDLS, CDR2 YYNGEE. The CDR3 runs 13 residues. Losses at the gene ends were 5 bases for V and 5 bases for J; bases not matched to a gene: 2. Complete variable domain (other parts from reference TRBV9 and TRBJ2-3): DSGVTQTPKHLITATGQRVTLRCSPRSGDLSVYWYQQSLDQGLQFLIQYYNGEERAKGNILERFSAQQFPDLHSELNLSSLELGDSALYFCASRTSGQDTQYFGPGTRLTVL.

This CDR3 is CASSQHSYAGTYNEQFF. For the CDR3, the DNA is TGTGCCAGCAGTCAGCACTCATACGCGGGAACCTACAATGAGCAGTTCTTC. The rearrangement joins TRBV3-1 (or the pseudogene TRBV3-2) to TRBJ2-1; possible D gene TRBD2, 6 bases. The CDR3 extends over 17 amino acids. V lost 6 bases and J 2 bases, leaving 20 bases between the germline ends. Germline-derived CDR1 and CDR2 are LGHDT and YNNKEL (reference sequence).

This chain joins TRBV7-3 and TRBJ2-3; 7 bases agree with TRBD2. The V and J ends lost 0 bases and 1 base, in that order; junction bases with no gene match: 4. This CDR3 comprises 16 residues. Per the germline V gene, CDR1 is SGHTA and CDR2 is FQGTGA. The CDR3 DNA reads TGTGCCAGCAGCTTAACAGGTGCGGGAGGCACAGATACGCAGTATTTT. Protein product: CASSLTGAGGTDTQYF.

The J gene is TRBJ2-1, the V gene TRBV9, with D maybe TRBD2 (6 bases). CDR1 and CDR2 (germline): SGDLS, YYNGEE. The CDR3 has 13 amino acids. Trimming removed 5 bases at V and 12 bases at J, with 18 bases between. The CDR3 DNA reads TGTGCCAGCAGTTCCGGGACTCCAAGACGGCAGTTCTTC. Amino acid sequence: CASSSGTPRRQFF.

The V and J genes are TRBV19 and TRBJ1-2; 10 bases match TRBD1. Trimming took 5 bases from V and 4 from J; bases not matched to a gene: 7. The CDR3 covers 15 residues. The germline V gene has CDR1 LNHDA and CDR2 SQIVND (reference sequence). CDR3 nucleotides: TGTGCCAGTAGTCCCGGGACAGGGGAGATCTATGGCTACACCTTC. It is translated as CASSPGTGEIYGYTF.

A single count supports this clone. J is TRBJ2-7 and V is TRBV7-6, with a tentative D call TRBD2 (5 bases). CDR1 is SGHVS, CDR2 FNYEAQ, per germline. The V and J ends lost 1 base and 2 bases respectively, with 15 bases between them. The length of the CDR3 is 16 residues. The CDR3 spells CASSLVGRAHPYEQYF. CDR3 in DNA: TGTGCCAGCAGCTTAGTTGGGCGGGCCCACCCCTACGAGCAGTACTTC.

This rearrangement joins TRBV6-5 to TRBJ1-2; D remains ambiguous. Deletions cut 0 bases from V and 6 bases from J, with 8 bases between. CDR1 is MNHEY, CDR2 SVGAGI, per germline. This CDR3 has 13 residues. Here the CDR3 DNA reads TGTGCCAGCAGTTACTCGAATTCGGATGGCTACACCTTC. Amino acids: CASSYSNSDGYTF.

A single count supports this clone. This same CDR3 is encoded by further DNA sequences in the sample. The chain has TRBV7-2 and TRBJ2-7; 11 nucleotides align to TRBD1. The CDR3 has 14 amino acids. Germline CDR1 is SGHTA and CDR2 is FQGNSA. Losses at the gene ends were 4 bases for V and 1 base for J; bases not matched to a gene: 0. The CDR3 loop is CASSWDRGSYEQYF. The CDR3 DNA is TGTGCCAGCAGCTGGGACAGGGGGTCCTACGAGCAGTACTTC.

The chain couples TRBV19 to TRBJ2-6; TRBD1 aligns across 10 bases. CDR3 size: 21 residues. Germline loops: CDR1 LNHDA, CDR2 SQIVND (reference sequence). Germline trimming cut 5 bases from V and 0 bases from J; bases unmatched to any gene: 16. Here the CDR3 DNA reads TGTGCCAGTAGTCCTTTAGCCGGGACAGGGGACTCCAGCTCTGGGGCCAACGTCCTGACTTTC. Translation gives CASSPLAGTGDSSSGANVLTF.

J is TRBJ2-5 and V is TRBV13; 8 nucleotides agree with TRBD1. V gave up 5 bases and J gave up 4 bases; unmatched junction bases: 6. Germline loops: CDR1 PRHDT, CDR2 FYEKMQ (reference sequence). This CDR3 is built from 14 residues. The CDR3 loop reads CASSADRVGETQYF. In DNA form, the CDR3 reads TGTGCCAGCAGCGCGGACAGGGTGGGAGAGACCCAGTACTTC. Full variable domain (remainder filled in from reference TRBV13 and TRBJ2-5): AAGVIQSPRHLIKEKRETATLKCYPIPRHDTVYWYQQGPGQDPQFLISFYEKMQSDKGSIPDRFSAQQFSDYHSELNMSSLELGDSALYFCASSADRVGETQYFGPGTRLLVL.

V is TRBV3-1 (or the pseudogene TRBV3-2) and J is TRBJ2-6; D remains ambiguous. V was clipped by 3 bases and J by 3 bases, with 6 bases between them. The CDR3 contains 14 residues. Germline lookup yields CDR1 LGHDT and CDR2 YNNKEL (reference sequence). Written as DNA, the CDR3 is TGTGCCAGCAGCCACCTCGTTGGGGCCAACGTCCTGACTTTC. As protein: CASSHLVGANVLTF.

The rearrangement links TRBV20-1 to TRBJ1-4; D is undetermined. Germline-derived CDR1 and CDR2 are DFQATT and SNEGSKA (reference sequence). The CDR3 runs to 13 residues. Between the trimmed V and J ends, which lost 3 bases and 5 bases, there was a span of 10 bases. CDR3 coding DNA: TGCAGTGCTAGTGGCGGGCTAAATGAAAAACTGTTTTTT. It translates to CSASGGLNEKLFF.

The V and J genes are TRBV27 and TRBJ2-7; possibly TRBD1 for D (6 bases). This CDR3 is 16 amino acids long. The germline CDR1 and CDR2 sequences are MNHEY and SMNVEV (reference sequence). Trimming took off 7 bases at V and 2 bases at J, with 21 bases between the two ends. Here the CDR3 DNA reads TGTGCCAGCACCGTAACCGGGACATACGGCGCCTACGAGCAGTACTTC. Translation: CASTVTGTYGAYEQYF.

CDR3 sequence (DNA): TGTGCCAGCTCACTATACCCCCCGGGACACCGCTATGGCTACACCTTC. It yields the protein CASSLYPPGHRYGYTF. The chain has TRBV18 and TRBJ1-2, with a possible D match to TRBD1 (6 bases). The V gene lost 4 bases and the J gene lost 4 bases, with 19 bases spanning the gap. Per the germline V gene, CDR1 is KGHSH and CDR2 is LQKENI. CDR3 length equals 16 residues.

Only a few counts were recorded for this clone. The chain couples TRBV4-3 to TRBJ2-7, with 12 bases that match TRBD2. The trim removed 3 bases at V and 0 bases at J, leaving 3 bases unmatched. The CDR3 totals 16 residues. CDR1 is LGHNA and CDR2 is YSLEER in the germline V gene. CDR3 residues: CASSQGTSGLSYEQYF. In DNA form, the CDR3 reads TGCGCCAGCAGCCAGGGGACTAGCGGGCTCTCCTACGAGCAGTACTTC.

This sequence joins TRBV27 and TRBJ2-7, with unresolved D. Trimming left V 4 bases short and J 3 bases short, with 13 bases between. The CDR3 runs to 14 residues. Germline V gene lookup returns CDR1 MNHEY and CDR2 SMNVEV (reference sequence). The CDR3 coding sequence is TGTGCCAGCAGTTCTTCCGGGTCTTTCTACGAGCAGTACTTC. This translates into CASSSSGSFYEQYF.

This clone was recorded a few times. The gene calls are TRBV2 and TRBJ1-4; D is unclear. Germline lookup yields CDR1 SNHLY and CDR2 FYNNEI. The CDR3 extends over 13 amino acids. The V and J ends lost 6 bases and 8 bases respectively, with 13 bases between them. The CDR3 is CASRADFGEKLFF. CDR3 in DNA: TGTGCCAGCAGAGCCGACTTTGGCGAAAAACTGTTTTTT.